The 11 T cell receptor beta chains listed next were all sequenced from one sample in a study of blood T cell repertoires in COVID-19. Libraries were prepared by immunoSEQ multiplex PCR; TCRdb keeps only in-frame clonotypes and omits some of them. Among 170,000 or so clones listed, about 87% were seen once. Sequenced: peripheral blood. The receptors originated from a man aged 60 to 75 with COVID-19, enrolled during active disease.

The rearrangement joins TRBV18 to TRBJ1-4, with 8 nucleotides matching TRBD1. Germline assignment: CDR1 KGHSH and CDR2 LQKENI. V was clipped by 3 bases and J by 2 bases; unmatched bases: 5. This CDR3 region has 16 residues. The CDR3: CASSPQRQGTNEKLFF. The CDR3, as DNA: TGTGCCAGCTCACCGCAACGACAGGGGACTAATGAAAAACTGTTTTTT.

V usage is TRBV28 and J usage is TRBJ2-7; maybe TRBD1 (6 bases). V was cut by 8 bases and J by 2 bases, with 13 bases left in between. Germline assignment: CDR1 MDHEN and CDR2 SYDVKM. The CDR3 totals 13 residues. CDR3 amino acids: CASHRTAPYEQYF. As DNA, the CDR3 is TGTGCCAGCCATAGGACAGCCCCCTACGAGCAGTACTTC.

As DNA, the CDR3 is TGTGCCTGGAGTGACGGGGTAAGGGGCAATCAGCCCCAGCATTTT. Protein product: CAWSDGVRGNQPQHF. The chain employs TRBV30 and TRBJ1-5, with D uncertain. The CDR3 has 15 residues. Germline V lookup: CDR1 GTSNPN, CDR2 SVGIG (reference sequence). Trimming shortened V by 1 base and J by 2 bases, and 12 bases separated the two germline ends.

The CDR3 spells CASSQSGTSGMKGPSYQETQYF. The CDR3 coding sequence is TGCGCCAGCAGCCAAAGTGGGACTAGCGGGATGAAAGGCCCTTCGTACCAAGAGACCCAGTACTTC. The rearrangement uses TRBV5-1 and TRBJ2-5, with 13 nucleotides matching TRBD2. This CDR3 has 22 amino acids. Germline V gene data show CDR1 as SGHRS and CDR2 as YFSETQ. J was trimmed by 0 bases and V by 4 bases; bases with no gene match: 21.

The chain employs TRBV6-1 and TRBJ1-2; TRBD1 might be the D (5 bases). Germline loops: CDR1 MNHNS, CDR2 SASEGT. Trimming shortened V by 3 bases and J by 0 bases, and 14 bases separated the two germline ends. CDR3 size: 16 residues. The CDR3 sequence: CASSDWTLTANYGYTF. The CDR3 DNA reads as TGTGCCAGCAGTGATTGGACACTCACTGCTAACTATGGCTACACCTTC.

The chain employs TRBV11-2 and TRBJ2-5; D perhaps matches TRBD2 (7 bases). Germline V lookup: CDR1 SGHAT, CDR2 FQNNGV. Trimming cost V 1 base and J 5 bases, with 20 bases left between them. The CDR3 consists of 17 residues. This chain's CDR3 is CASSLVPLGGAVETQYF. CDR3 DNA sequence: TGTGCCAGCAGCTTAGTCCCTCTGGGGGGGGCCGTGGAGACCCAGTACTTC.

The gene calls are TRBV27 and TRBJ2-2, with 12 bases identical to TRBD2. V was clipped by 7 bases and J by 6 bases; unmatched bases: 12. CDR1 MNHEY and CDR2 SMNVEV come from the germline V gene (reference sequence). The CDR3 runs 17 residues. The CDR3 loop is CASTLRLAGATAGELFF. CDR3 DNA sequence: TGTGCCAGCACCCTCCGACTAGCGGGGGCTACCGCCGGGGAGCTGTTTTTT.

The chain uses TRBV6-5 and TRBJ2-7; the D is unclear. The CDR3 spans 11 residues. CDR1 MNHEY and CDR2 SVGAGI come from the germline V gene. Trimming removed 6 bases at V and 4 bases at J, with 7 bases between. This CDR3 reads CASSRVYEQYF. The CDR3 region has the DNA TGTGCCAGCAGCCGCGTTTACGAGCAGTACTTC.

V usage is TRBV24-1 and J usage is TRBJ2-7; possible D gene TRBD1, 7 bases. Germline assignment: CDR1 KGHDR and CDR2 SFDVKD. V was cut by 9 bases and J by 1 base, with 18 bases left in between. The length of the CDR3 is 15 residues. Here the CDR3 DNA reads TGTGCCACCCAGGGGGGTGGGGACAGTTCCTACGAGCAGTACTTC. It yields the protein CATQGGGDSSYEQYF.

The chain carries TRBV5-8 and TRBJ1-5; D is undetermined. V was clipped by 2 bases and J by 4 bases, with 16 bases between them. CDR3 length: 16 amino acids. Germline V CDR1 and CDR2: SGHTS, YDEGEE. The CDR3 sequence is CASSFIEQAPNQPQHF. CDR3 DNA sequence: TGTGCCAGCAGCTTTATCGAGCAGGCTCCGAATCAGCCCCAGCATTTT.

V usage is TRBV27 and J usage is TRBJ1-1; D unresolved. CDR1 is MNHEY and CDR2 is SMNVEV in the germline V gene (reference sequence). The CDR3 has 13 amino acids. V was pared by 7 bases and J by 1 base, with 10 bases between. The CDR3 here is CASTRGRNTEAFF. The CDR3 nucleotides are TGTGCCAGCACAAGAGGCAGGAACACTGAAGCTTTCTTT.